This T cell receptor (beta chain) was identified in a study of post-analysis software for immune sequencing data. Study results and limitations: Patients used about 5 TRBV segments, including TRBV5-6, TRBV5-1 and TRBV20-1, more often than controls. Controls significantly exceeded multiple sclerosis patients in normalized Chao1 diversity.

Germline lookup yields CDR1 SGDLS and CDR2 YYNGEE. The CDR3 extends over 13 amino acids. With 4 bases removed from V and 4 bases from J, the gap between germline ends came to 9 bases. The authors incorporated unique molecular identifiers into the TCR beta cDNA libraries. In TCRdb, the PCR reads were re-called with MiXCR into one record per CDR3 protein. The profile covers approximately 690,000 distinct CDR3 sequences, with approximately 59% appearing a single time and about 10% taken by the ten largest. This clonotype was observed a few times. Its antigen remains unidentified. The receptor's source is a girl aged 2-10 years with multiple sclerosis. The V and J genes are TRBV9 and TRBJ2-1, with no clear D. The sequenced sample consisted of blood. CDR3 DNA sequence: TGTGCCAGCAGCTTGACGGAATACAATGAGCAGTTCTTC. Residues: CASSLTEYNEQFF.